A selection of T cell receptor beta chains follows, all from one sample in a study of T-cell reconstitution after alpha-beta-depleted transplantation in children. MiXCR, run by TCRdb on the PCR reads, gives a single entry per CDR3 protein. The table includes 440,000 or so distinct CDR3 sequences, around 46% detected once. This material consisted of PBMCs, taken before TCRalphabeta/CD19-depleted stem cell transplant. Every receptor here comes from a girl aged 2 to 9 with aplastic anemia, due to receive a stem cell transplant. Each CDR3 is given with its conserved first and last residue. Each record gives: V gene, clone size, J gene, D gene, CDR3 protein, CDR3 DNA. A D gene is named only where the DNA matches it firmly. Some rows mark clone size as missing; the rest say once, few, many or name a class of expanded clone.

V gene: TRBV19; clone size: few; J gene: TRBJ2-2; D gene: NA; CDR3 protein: CASSIMGAENTGELFF; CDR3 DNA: TGTGCCAGTAGTATTATGGGGGCTGAGAACACCGGGGAGCTGTTTTTT
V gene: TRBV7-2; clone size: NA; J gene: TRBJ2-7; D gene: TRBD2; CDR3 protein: CASSFGLEFYEQYF; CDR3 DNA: TGTGCCAGCAGCTTTGGACTAGAGTTTTACGAGCAGTACTTC
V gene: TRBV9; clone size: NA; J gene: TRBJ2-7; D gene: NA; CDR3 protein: CASSGPGPPNGEQYF; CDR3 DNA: TGTGCCAGCAGCGGACCGGGCCCCCCGAACGGCGAGCAGTACTTC
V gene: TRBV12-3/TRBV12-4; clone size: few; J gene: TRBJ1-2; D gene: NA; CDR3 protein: CASSGVWGSGYTF; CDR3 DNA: TGTGCCAGCAGTGGGGTGTGGGGAAGTGGCTACACCTTC
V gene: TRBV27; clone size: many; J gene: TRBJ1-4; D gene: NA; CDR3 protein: CASSFTNEKLFF; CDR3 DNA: TGTGCCAGCAGTTTCACTAATGAAAAACTGTTTTTT
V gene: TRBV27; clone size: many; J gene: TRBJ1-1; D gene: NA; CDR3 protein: CASGDFGGARAFF; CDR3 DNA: TGTGCCTCCGGGGACTTTGGGGGGGCGAGAGCTTTCTTT
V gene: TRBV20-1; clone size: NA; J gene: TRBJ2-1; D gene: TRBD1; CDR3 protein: CSAYRGMDEQFF; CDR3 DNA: TGCAGTGCCTACAGGGGGATGGATGAGCAGTTCTTC
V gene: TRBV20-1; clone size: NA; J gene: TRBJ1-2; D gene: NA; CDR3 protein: CSASSNRGASRGYTF; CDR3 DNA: TGCAGTGCTAGCTCGAACCGGGGCGCCTCGAGGGGCTACACCTTC
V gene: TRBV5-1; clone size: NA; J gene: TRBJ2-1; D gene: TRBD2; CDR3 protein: CASSSLGGRVYNEQFF; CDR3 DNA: TGCGCCAGCAGCTCTCTTGGCGGGAGAGTCTACAATGAGCAGTTCTTC
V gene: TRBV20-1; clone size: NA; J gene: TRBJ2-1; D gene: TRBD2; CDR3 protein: CSATAGTSGRYEQFF; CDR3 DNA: TGCAGTGCTACTGCCGGGACTAGCGGGAGATATGAGCAGTTCTTC
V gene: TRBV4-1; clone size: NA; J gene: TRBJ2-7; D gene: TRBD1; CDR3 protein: CASSQVDTGGAEQYF; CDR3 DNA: TGCGCCAGCAGCCAAGTCGACACAGGGGGCGCCGAGCAGTACTTC
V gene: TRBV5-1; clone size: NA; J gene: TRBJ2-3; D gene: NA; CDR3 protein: CASSLEGGTSTDTQYF; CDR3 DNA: TGCGCCAGCAGCTTGGAGGGTGGTACTAGCACAGATACGCAGTATTTT
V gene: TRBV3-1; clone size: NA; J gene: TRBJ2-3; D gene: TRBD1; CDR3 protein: CASSQDYPGTVGTDTQYF; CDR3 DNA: TGTGCCAGCAGCCAAGACTACCCCGGGACAGTAGGCACAGATACGCAGTATTTT
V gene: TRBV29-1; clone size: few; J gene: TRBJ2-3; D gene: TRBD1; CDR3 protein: CSVGGGTGVPDTQYF; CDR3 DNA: TGCAGCGTCGGAGGCGGGACAGGGGTCCCAGATACGCAGTATTTT
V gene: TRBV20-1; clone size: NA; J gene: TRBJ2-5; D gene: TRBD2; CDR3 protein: CSARDREGYQETQYF; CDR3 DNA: TGCAGTGCTAGAGATCGGGAGGGTTACCAAGAGACCCAGTACTTC
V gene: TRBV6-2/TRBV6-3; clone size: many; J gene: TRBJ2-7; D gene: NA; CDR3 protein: CASSWFKGNSYEQYF; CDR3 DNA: TGTGCCAGCAGTTGGTTCAAAGGTAACTCCTACGAGCAGTACTTC
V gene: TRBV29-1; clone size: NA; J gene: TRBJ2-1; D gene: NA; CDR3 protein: CSVEPPGVASGARTYNEQFF; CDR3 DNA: TGCAGCGTTGAACCCCCAGGGGTAGCCAGCGGGGCGCGTACCTACAATGAGCAGTTCTTC
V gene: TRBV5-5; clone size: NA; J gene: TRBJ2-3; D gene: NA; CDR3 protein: CASSSGVGGTDTQYF; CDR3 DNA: TGTGCCAGCAGCTCAGGGGTTGGCGGCACAGATACGCAGTATTTT
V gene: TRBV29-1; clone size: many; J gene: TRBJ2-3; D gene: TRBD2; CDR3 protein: CSFRTSETQYF; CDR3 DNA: TGCAGCTTCCGGACTAGCGAGACGCAGTATTTT
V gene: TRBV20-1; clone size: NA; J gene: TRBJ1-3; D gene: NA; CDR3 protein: CSALMGGPYAGNTIYF; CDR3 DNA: TGCAGTGCCCTCATGGGGGGGCCTTATGCCGGAAACACCATATATTTT
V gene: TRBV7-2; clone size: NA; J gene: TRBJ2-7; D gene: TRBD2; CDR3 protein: CASSFDSGRGSYEQYF; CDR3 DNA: TGTGCCAGCAGCTTCGATAGCGGGAGAGGCTCCTACGAGCAGTACTTC